The clone carrying this T cell receptor beta chain came up a few times. As yet, its antigen is unknown. The isolated RNA, all of it, was reverse transcribed, so expressed TCRB transcripts were what got sequenced. Assay: immunoSEQ multiplex PCR; the TCRdb copy retains only in-frame clones and omits some. The table lists 110,000 to 150,000 clones, about a tenth of them singletons. Germline V gene data show CDR1 as LNHDA and CDR2 as SQIVND (reference sequence). V lost 10 bases to trimming and J lost 4 bases; unmatched junction nucleotides: 12. The CDR3 sequence is 14 residues long. This sample is part of a study of beta chain features in type 1 diabetes. Study outcomes and limitations: Diminished insertions and augmented deletions at VDJ junctions characterized type 1 diabetes patients.

This receptor was taken from a woman between 35 and 50 years old in good health. Sequencing input: central memory CD4+ T cells from blood. J is TRBJ2-5 and V is TRBV19; TRBD2 aligns across 7 bases. As DNA, the CDR3 is TGTGCCACGAACCCGCGGGGGATGTCAGAGACCCAGTACTTC. Translation gives CATNPRGMSETQYF.